The 24 T cell receptor beta chains below come from one sample, sequenced in a study of cytomegalovirus exposure and HLA in healthy donors. Use of 60 Vbeta and 13 Jbeta primers characterized the PCR. Only in-frame clones appear in the TCRdb table, and some are missing; sequencing was by immunoSEQ multiplex PCR. Of 150,000 to 200,000 clones listed, roughly 68% are singletons. Specimen: PBMCs. Every receptor here comes from a man aged 25-45 years in good health and CMV-seropositive.

This clone was recorded a few times. This chain uses TRBV5-6 with TRBJ2-1; D remains unclear. This CDR3 has 12 residues. Trimming cost V 2 bases and J 8 bases, with 8 bases left between them. From germline, CDR1 is SGHDT and CDR2 YYEEEE. The DNA of the CDR3 is TGTGCCAGCAGCTTTATTGTAGATGAGCAGTTCTTC. It translates to CASSFIVDEQFF.

In this sample, this clone turned up once. The chain combines TRBV19 with TRBJ1-5; 9 bases map to TRBD1. The CDR3 spans 17 residues. J lost 3 bases, V lost 7 bases, and 13 bases had no gene match. Per germline, CDR1 LNHDA and CDR2 SQIVND (reference sequence). The CDR3 region is CASNPTGGARNNQPQHF. For the CDR3, the DNA is TGTGCCAGTAATCCAACAGGGGGCGCAAGGAACAATCAGCCCCAGCATTTT. Together with reference TRBV19 and TRBJ1-5, the CDR3 gives the full variable domain: DGGITQSPKYLFRKEGQNVTLSCEQNLNHDAMYWYRQDPGQGLRLIYYSQIVNDFQKGDIAEGYSVSREKKESFPLTVTSAQKNPTAFYLCASNPTGGARNNQPQHFGDGTRLSIL.

In this sample, this clone turned up once. CDR3 residues: CASSLGQGIQPQHF. CDR3 DNA sequence: TGCGCCAGCAGCTTGGGACAGGGAATTCAGCCCCAGCATTTT. The chain recombines TRBV5-1 with TRBJ1-5, with 7 bases that match TRBD1. The length of the CDR3 is 14 residues. Trimming cost V 0 bases and J 6 bases; bases outside gene matches: 3. Germline loops: CDR1 SGHRS, CDR2 YFSETQ.

The gene calls are TRBV5-1 and TRBJ2-7; 10 bases are a match to TRBD2. The V segment lost 0 bases and the J segment 6 bases; nucleotides outside the gene matches: 12. Germline values: CDR1 SGHRS, CDR2 YFSETQ. This CDR3 spans 17 amino acids. For the CDR3, the DNA is TGCGCCAGCAGCTTGGGGTCATCTAGCGGGAGAGGGGGCGAGCAGTACTTC. Translated, it gives CASSLGSSSGRGGEQYF.

The rearrangement links TRBV10-3 to TRBJ1-2; unclear D gene. The CDR3 loop spans 15 amino acids. Germline V gene lookup returns CDR1 ENHRY and CDR2 SYGVKD. Trimming took 0 bases from V and 6 from J, leaving 14 bases between them. This CDR3 is CAISESFRLSNGYTF. The CDR3 nucleotides are TGTGCCATCAGTGAGTCGTTCAGGTTGTCGAATGGCTACACCTTC.

A word on this clone: The junction departs from germline at one end; a sequencing error may be responsible. The V gene is TRBV20-1, the J gene TRBJ1-4; a possible D gene is TRBD1 (6 bases). Germline V gives CDR1 DFQATT, CDR2 SNEGSKA (reference sequence). The length of the CDR3 is 11 residues. This CDR3 reads CSASLEGVLSF. CDR3 bases: TGCAGTGCTAGTCTAGAGGGGGTTCTCTCTTTT.

This rearrangement joins TRBV7-9 to TRBJ1-6; D gene uncertain. This CDR3 is built from 14 residues. Between the trimmed V and J ends, which lost 4 bases and 4 bases, there was a span of 8 bases. CDR1 is SEHNR and CDR2 is FQNEAQ in the germline V gene (reference sequence). The CDR3 loop is CASSSLGYNSPLHF. CDR3 sequence (DNA): TGTGCCAGCAGCTCACTAGGGTATAATTCACCCCTCCACTTT.

The DNA for the CDR3 is TGTGCCAGCAGAACACAGGGGGTGAACACCGGGGAGCTGTTTTTT. Translation gives CASRTQGVNTGELFF. V is TRBV6-5 and J is TRBJ2-2; 8 bases are a match to TRBD1. Looked up from germline, CDR1 is MNHEY and CDR2 is SVGAGI. This CDR3 contains 15 residues. After removal of 6 bases from V and 1 base from J, the junction contained 4 bases not matched to a gene.

The chain carries TRBV18 and TRBJ1-4, with D tentatively TRBD1 (5 bases). Germline CDR1 KGHSH, CDR2 LQKENI. V was clipped by 3 bases and J by 7 bases, with 12 bases between them. The CDR3 totals 14 residues. The CDR3 DNA sequence: TGTGCCAGCTCACCTTCTCAGGGTGGTGAAAAACTGTTTTTT. Translated: CASSPSQGGEKLFF.

V and J are TRBV7-3 and TRBJ1-6; 9 nucleotides agree with TRBD1. This CDR3 is built from 16 residues. Per germline, CDR1 SGHTA and CDR2 FQGTGA. V lost 5 bases and J lost 6; bases outside the gene matches: 8. The CDR3 is CASSARGTGLNSPLHF. The DNA of the CDR3 is TGTGCCAGCAGCGCCAGGGGGACAGGGCTTAATTCACCCCTCCACTTT.

CDR3: CASSIDLWGQTSGEQFF. The CDR3 coding sequence is TGTGCCAGTAGTATAGATCTATGGGGACAGACCTCAGGTGAGCAGTTCTTC. V gene TRBV19 combines with J gene TRBJ2-1, with TRBD1 matching 7 bases. Germline-derived CDR1 and CDR2 are LNHDA and SQIVND (reference sequence). This CDR3 is built from 17 residues. Trimming took 0 bases from V and 9 from J; bases not matched to a gene: 14.

The rearrangement joins TRBV7-6 to TRBJ1-1; 12 nucleotides match TRBD1. The CDR3 sequence is 19 residues long. Germline trimming cut 1 base from V and 0 bases from J; bases unmatched to any gene: 9. Germline V gives CDR1 SGHVS, CDR2 FNYEAQ. CDR3 nucleotides: TGTGCCAGCAGCTTAGACCCCGGGACAGGGGGCAAAATGAACACTGAAGCTTTCTTT. This translates into CASSLDPGTGGKMNTEAFF.

The chain has TRBV5-1 and TRBJ2-1; tentatively, D is TRBD2 (5 bases). Germline V gives CDR1 SGHRS, CDR2 YFSETQ. The CDR3 runs 18 residues. The V end lost 5 bases, the J end lost 7 bases, and 28 bases lay between the germline ends. This CDR3 is CASRSSPPGYHTENEQFF. In DNA form, the CDR3 reads TGCGCCAGCAGATCCTCCCCACCGGGATATCATACTGAGAATGAGCAGTTCTTC.

As regards this clone: The junction differs from germline at one of its ends, possibly a read error. This sample includes further DNA sequences coding for the same CDR3. The chain couples TRBV6-1 to TRBJ2-7; the match to TRBD1 covers 11 bases. This CDR3 is built from 15 residues. In germline, CDR1 is MNHNS, CDR2 SASEGT. CDR3 protein: CASEGQGANGYEQYF. In DNA form, the CDR3 reads TGCGCCAGCGAAGGACAGGGGGCAAATGGGTACGAGCAGTACTTC.

The rearrangement links TRBV30 to TRBJ1-1; a possible D gene is TRBD1 (6 bases). CDR1 GTSNPN and CDR2 SVGIG come from the germline V gene (reference sequence). V lost 4 bases and J lost 7, with 13 bases in between. The CDR3 sequence is 12 residues long. Here the CDR3 reads CAWNHGTYEAFF. CDR3 in DNA: TGTGCCTGGAATCACGGGACATATGAAGCTTTCTTT.

This chain links TRBV2 with TRBJ2-7; tentative D call: TRBD1 (6 bases). Germline loops: CDR1 SNHLY, CDR2 FYNNEI. The CDR3 length is 14 residues. The germline V and J ends were trimmed by 6 bases and 4 bases, with 16 bases remaining between them. CDR3 DNA: TGTGCCAGCAGAGATAGACAGGCCCCGTACGAGCAGTACTTC. It translates to CASRDRQAPYEQYF.

CDR3 DNA sequence: TGTGCCAGCAGCCTACAGGTAGAGAACACTGAAGCTTTCTTT. Translation gives CASSLQVENTEAFF. The chain has TRBV7-9 and TRBJ1-1; possible D gene TRBD1, 5 bases. CDR1 SEHNR and CDR2 FQNEAQ come from the germline V gene (reference sequence). The CDR3 is 14 amino acids. The V gene lost 5 bases and the J gene lost 1 base, with 11 bases spanning the gap.

The chain combines TRBV6-5 with TRBJ1-2, with 9 bases lining up with TRBD1. J gave up 6 bases and V 0 bases, and 5 bases lay outside the gene matches. The CDR3 runs 15 residues. Looked up from germline, CDR1 is MNHEY and CDR2 is SVGAGI. The CDR3, as DNA: TGTGCCAGCAGTTACTCAGGGACAGGGCTCGATGGCTACACCTTC. As protein: CASSYSGTGLDGYTF.

The rearrangement links TRBV5-1 to TRBJ1-2; 8 bases match TRBD1. There are 15 residues in the CDR3. The V gene end was trimmed by 4 bases and the J gene end by 2 bases; junction bases not matched to a gene: 7. Germline V gene sequence: CDR1 SGHRS, CDR2 YFSETQ. The CDR3 DNA reads as TGCGCCAGCAGCCCGACAGGGGAATCCAACTATGGCTACACCTTC. Translating gives CASSPTGESNYGYTF.

The chain is built from TRBV6-5 and TRBJ2-7; 12 bases are shared with TRBD2. Germline CDR1 is MNHEY and CDR2 is SVGAGI. V dropped 6 bases and J dropped 8; count of bases not matched to a gene: 11. The CDR3 covers 15 residues. As DNA, the CDR3 is TGTGCCAGCAGCCCGCTAGCGGGAGGGACAACTCAGCAGTACTTC. Its protein is CASSPLAGGTTQQYF.

V usage is TRBV28 and J usage is TRBJ1-4; the D is unclear. The V gene lost 3 bases and the J gene lost 2 bases, with 7 bases spanning the gap. CDR3 size: 14 residues. Germline V gene data show CDR1 as MDHEN and CDR2 as SYDVKM. Here the CDR3 reads CASSFPRTNEKLFF. CDR3 in DNA: TGTGCCAGCAGTTTCCCTCGGACTAATGAAAAACTGTTTTTT.

In this sample, this clone turned up a few times. V gene TRBV28 combines with J gene TRBJ1-1, with a possible D match to TRBD1 (5 bases). Germline V gene sequence: CDR1 MDHEN, CDR2 SYDVKM. The CDR3 extends over 14 amino acids. Deletions cut 5 bases from V and 11 bases from J, with 21 bases between. The CDR3 bases are TGTGCCAGCAGTGAATCTTTCCAGGGTACAAGCGCTTTCTTT. Its protein is CASSESFQGTSAFF.

The sample holds a few counts of this clone. The rearrangement joins TRBV7-2 to TRBJ1-5, with D hard to call. Germline-derived CDR1 and CDR2 are SGHTA and FQGNSA. The CDR3 totals 14 residues. V was trimmed by 1 base and J by 3 bases, leaving 7 bases between them. CDR3 in DNA: TGTGCCAGCAGCTTAGGTGGAGTCAATCAGCCCCAGCATTTT. This gives the protein CASSLGGVNQPQHF.

The rearrangement uses TRBV6-1 and TRBJ1-5; D not resolved. Germline values: CDR1 MNHNS, CDR2 SASEGT. The CDR3 sequence is 14 residues long. V lost 5 bases and J 3 bases, leaving 11 bases between the germline ends. This CDR3 is CASSSRGDNQPQHF. The CDR3 DNA reads TGTGCCAGCAGTTCGAGAGGCGACAATCAGCCCCAGCATTTT.